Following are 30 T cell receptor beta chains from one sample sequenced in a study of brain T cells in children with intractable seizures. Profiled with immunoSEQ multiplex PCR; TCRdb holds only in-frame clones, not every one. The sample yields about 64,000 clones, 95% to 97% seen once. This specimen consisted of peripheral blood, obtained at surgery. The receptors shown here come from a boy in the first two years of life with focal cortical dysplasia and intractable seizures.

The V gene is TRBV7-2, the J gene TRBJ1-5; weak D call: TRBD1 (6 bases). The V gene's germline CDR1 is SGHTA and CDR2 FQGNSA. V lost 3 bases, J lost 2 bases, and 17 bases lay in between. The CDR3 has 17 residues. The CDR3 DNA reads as TGTGCCAGCAGCTTGGTAGCAGGGGCTGGCGGCAATCAGCCCCAGCATTTT. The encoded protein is CASSLVAGAGGNQPQHF.

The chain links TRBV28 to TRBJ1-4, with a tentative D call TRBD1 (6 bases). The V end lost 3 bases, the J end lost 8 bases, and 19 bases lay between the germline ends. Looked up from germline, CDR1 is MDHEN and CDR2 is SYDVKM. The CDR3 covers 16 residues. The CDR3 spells CASSFQQGGRGEKLFF. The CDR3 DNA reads TGTGCCAGCAGTTTTCAACAGGGAGGTCGGGGCGAAAAACTGTTTTTT.

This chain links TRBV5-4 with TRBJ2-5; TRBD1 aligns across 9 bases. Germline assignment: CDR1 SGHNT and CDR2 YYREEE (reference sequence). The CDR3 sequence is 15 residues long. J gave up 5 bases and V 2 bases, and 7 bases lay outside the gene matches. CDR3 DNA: TGTGCCAGCAGCTTACGCGACAGGGGGTGGGAGACCCAGTACTTC. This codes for CASSLRDRGWETQYF.

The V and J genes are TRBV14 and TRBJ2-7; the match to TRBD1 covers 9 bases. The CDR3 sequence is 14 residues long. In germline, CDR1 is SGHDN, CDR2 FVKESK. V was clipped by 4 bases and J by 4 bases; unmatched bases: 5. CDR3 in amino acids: CASSLLTGGYEQYF. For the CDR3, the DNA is TGTGCCAGCAGCCTCCTGACAGGGGGTTACGAGCAGTACTTC.

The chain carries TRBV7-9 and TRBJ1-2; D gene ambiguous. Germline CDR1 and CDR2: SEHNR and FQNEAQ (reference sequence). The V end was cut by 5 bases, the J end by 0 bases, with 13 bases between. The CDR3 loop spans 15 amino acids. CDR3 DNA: TGTGCCAGCAGCCGGCGGGGAGGGACTAACTATGGCTACACCTTC. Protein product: CASSRRGGTNYGYTF.

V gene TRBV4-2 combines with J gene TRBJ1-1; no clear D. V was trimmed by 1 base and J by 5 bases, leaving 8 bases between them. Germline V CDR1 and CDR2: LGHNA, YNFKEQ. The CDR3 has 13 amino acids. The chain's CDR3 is CASSQGRVTEAFF. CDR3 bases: TGTGCCAGCAGCCAAGGGCGGGTAACTGAAGCTTTCTTT.

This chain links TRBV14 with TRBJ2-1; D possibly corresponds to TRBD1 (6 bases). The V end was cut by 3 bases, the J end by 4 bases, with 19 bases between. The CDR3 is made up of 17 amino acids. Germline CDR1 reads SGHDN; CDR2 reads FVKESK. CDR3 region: CASSQLNGAGVYNEQFF. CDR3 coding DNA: TGTGCCAGCAGCCAGCTGAACGGGGCAGGGGTGTACAATGAGCAGTTCTTC.

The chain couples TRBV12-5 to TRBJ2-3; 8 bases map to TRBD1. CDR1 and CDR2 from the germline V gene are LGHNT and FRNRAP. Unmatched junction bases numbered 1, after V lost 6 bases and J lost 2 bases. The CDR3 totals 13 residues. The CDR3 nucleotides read TGTGCTAGTGGACAGGGGGTCACAGATACGCAGTATTTT. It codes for CASGQGVTDTQYF.

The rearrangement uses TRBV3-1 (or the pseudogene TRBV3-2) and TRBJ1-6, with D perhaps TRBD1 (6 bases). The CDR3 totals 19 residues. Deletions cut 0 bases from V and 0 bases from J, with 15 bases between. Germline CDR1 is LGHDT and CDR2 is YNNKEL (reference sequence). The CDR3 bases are TGTGCCAGCAGCCAAGACGGGCCTAAAGGGGGCTCCTATAATTCACCCCTCCACTTT. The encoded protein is CASSQDGPKGGSYNSPLHF.

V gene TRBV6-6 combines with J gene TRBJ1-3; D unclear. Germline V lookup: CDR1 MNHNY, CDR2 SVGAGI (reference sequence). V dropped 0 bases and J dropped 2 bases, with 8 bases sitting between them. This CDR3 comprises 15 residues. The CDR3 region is CASSYSQPAGNTIYF. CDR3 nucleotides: TGTGCCAGCAGTTACTCGCAACCCGCTGGAAACACCATATATTTT.

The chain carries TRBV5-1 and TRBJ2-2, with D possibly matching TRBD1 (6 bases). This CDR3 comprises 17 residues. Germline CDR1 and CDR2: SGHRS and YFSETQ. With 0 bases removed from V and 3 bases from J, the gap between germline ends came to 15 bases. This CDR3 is CASSLDPQGRDTGELFF. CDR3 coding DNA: TGCGCCAGCAGCTTGGACCCACAGGGACGCGACACCGGGGAGCTGTTTTTT.

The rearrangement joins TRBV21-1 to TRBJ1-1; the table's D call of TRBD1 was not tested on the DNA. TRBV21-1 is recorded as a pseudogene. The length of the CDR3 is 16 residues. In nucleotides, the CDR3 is TGTGCCAGCAGCCTCAGGGGATTTAATAGGAACACTGAAGCTTTCTTT. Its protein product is CASSLRGFNRNTEAFF.

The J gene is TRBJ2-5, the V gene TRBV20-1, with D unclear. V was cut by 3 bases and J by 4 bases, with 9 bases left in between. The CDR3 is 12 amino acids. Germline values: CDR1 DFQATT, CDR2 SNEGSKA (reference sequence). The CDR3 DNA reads TGCAGTGCTAGTTACTGGGTAGAGACCCAGTACTTC. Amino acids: CSASYWVETQYF.

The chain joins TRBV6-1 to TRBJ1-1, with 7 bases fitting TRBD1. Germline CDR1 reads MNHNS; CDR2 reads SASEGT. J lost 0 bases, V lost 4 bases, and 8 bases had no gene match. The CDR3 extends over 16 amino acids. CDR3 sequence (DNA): TGTGCCAGCAGTGCGTCAGGACAGGCGATGAACACTGAAGCTTTCTTT. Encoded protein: CASSASGQAMNTEAFF.

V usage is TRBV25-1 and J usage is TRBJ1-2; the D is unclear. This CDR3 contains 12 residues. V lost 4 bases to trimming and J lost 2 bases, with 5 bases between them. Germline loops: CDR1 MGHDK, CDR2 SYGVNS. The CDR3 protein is CASSVGNYGYTF. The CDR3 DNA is TGTGCCAGCAGTGTGGGGAACTATGGCTACACCTTC.

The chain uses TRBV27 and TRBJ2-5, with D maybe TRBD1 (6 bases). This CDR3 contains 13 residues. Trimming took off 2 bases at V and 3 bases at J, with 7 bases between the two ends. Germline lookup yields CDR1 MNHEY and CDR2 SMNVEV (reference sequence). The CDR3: CASSLGGEETQYF. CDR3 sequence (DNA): TGTGCCAGCAGTTTAGGGGGCGAAGAGACCCAGTACTTC.

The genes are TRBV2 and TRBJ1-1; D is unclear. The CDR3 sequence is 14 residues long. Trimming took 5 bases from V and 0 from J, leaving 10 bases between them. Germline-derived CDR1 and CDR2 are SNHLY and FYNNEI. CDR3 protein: CASSLLSVNTEAFF. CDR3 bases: TGTGCCAGCAGTTTATTATCCGTGAACACTGAAGCTTTCTTT.

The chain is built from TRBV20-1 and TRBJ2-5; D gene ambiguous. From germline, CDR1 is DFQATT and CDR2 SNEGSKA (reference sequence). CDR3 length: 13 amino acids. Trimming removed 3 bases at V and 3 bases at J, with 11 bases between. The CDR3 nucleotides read TGCAGTGCTAGTATCTCGGTCAAAGAGACCCAGTACTTC. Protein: CSASISVKETQYF.

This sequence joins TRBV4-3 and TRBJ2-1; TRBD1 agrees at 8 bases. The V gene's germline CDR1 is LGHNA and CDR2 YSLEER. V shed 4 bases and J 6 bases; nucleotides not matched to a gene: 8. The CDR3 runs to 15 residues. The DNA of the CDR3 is TGCGCCAGCAGCCTCGACAGGGGAACGGGCAATGAGCAGTTCTTC. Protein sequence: CASSLDRGTGNEQFF.

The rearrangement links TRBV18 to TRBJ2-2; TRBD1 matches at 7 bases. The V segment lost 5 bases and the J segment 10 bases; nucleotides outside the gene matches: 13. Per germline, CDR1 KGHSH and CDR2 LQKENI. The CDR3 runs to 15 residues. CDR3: CASSLTDRRGLELFF. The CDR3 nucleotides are TGTGCCAGCTCATTAACGGACAGGAGAGGGTTGGAGCTGTTTTTT.

This CDR3 is CASSEGPSYNEQFF. The CDR3, as DNA: TGTGCCAGCAGTGAGGGACCCTCTTACAATGAGCAGTTCTTC. This chain uses TRBV2 with TRBJ2-1; D may be TRBD1 or TRBD2 (5 bases each). With 3 bases removed from V and 4 bases from J, the gap between germline ends came to 10 bases. Germline CDR1 and CDR2: SNHLY and FYNNEI. The CDR3 covers 14 residues.

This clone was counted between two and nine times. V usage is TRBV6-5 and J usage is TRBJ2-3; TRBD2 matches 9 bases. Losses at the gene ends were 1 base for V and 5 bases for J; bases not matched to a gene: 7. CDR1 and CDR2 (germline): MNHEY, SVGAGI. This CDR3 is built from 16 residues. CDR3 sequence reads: CASSYYSGSIGDTQYF. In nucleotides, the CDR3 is TGTGCCAGCAGTTACTATAGCGGGAGTATAGGAGATACGCAGTATTTT.

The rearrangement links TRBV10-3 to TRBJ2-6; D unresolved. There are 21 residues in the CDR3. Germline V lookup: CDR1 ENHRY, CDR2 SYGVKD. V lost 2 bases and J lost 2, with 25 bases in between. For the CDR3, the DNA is TGTGCCATCAGTGAGATATCATTCACCCCCCCCTCCCCGACTGGGGCCAACGTCCTGACTTTC. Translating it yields CAISEISFTPPSPTGANVLTF.

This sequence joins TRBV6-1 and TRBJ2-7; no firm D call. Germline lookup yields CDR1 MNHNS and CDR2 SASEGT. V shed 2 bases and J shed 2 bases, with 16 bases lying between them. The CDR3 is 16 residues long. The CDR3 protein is CASSEKGRSIAYEQYF. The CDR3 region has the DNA TGTGCCAGCAGTGAAAAGGGAAGGTCGATCGCCTACGAGCAGTACTTC.

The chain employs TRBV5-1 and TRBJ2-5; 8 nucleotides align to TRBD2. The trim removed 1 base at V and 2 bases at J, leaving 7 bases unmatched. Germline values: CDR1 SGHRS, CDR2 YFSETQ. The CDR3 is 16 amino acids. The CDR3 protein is CASSLLGSGAQETQYF. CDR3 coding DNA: TGCGCCAGCAGCTTGTTGGGTAGCGGGGCACAAGAGACCCAGTACTTC.

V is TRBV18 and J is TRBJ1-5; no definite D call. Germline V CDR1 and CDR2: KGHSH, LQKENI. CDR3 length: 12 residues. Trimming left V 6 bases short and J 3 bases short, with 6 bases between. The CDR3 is CASSRDNQPQHF. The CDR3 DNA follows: TGTGCCAGCTCTAGGGACAATCAGCCCCAGCATTTT.

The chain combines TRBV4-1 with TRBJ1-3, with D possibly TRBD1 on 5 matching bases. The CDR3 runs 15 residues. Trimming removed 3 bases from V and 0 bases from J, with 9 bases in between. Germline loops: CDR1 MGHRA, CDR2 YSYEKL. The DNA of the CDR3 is TGCGCCAGCAGCCAGGGTGACAGCTCTGGAAACACCATATATTTT. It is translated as CASSQGDSSGNTIYF.

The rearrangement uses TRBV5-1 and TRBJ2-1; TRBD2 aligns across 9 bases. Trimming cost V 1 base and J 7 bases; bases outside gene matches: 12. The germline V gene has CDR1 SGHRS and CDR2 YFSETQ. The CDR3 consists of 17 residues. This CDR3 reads CASSLMLSGSAVNEQFF. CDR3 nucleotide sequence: TGCGCCAGCAGCTTGATGCTTAGCGGGAGTGCGGTAAATGAGCAGTTCTTC.

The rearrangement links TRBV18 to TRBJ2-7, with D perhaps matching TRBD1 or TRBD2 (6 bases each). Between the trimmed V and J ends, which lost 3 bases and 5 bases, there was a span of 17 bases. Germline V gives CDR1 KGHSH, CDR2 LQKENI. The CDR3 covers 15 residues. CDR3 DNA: TGTGCCAGCTCACCTCGGGGGCCGCCTGTGAACGAGCAGTACTTC. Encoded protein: CASSPRGPPVNEQYF.

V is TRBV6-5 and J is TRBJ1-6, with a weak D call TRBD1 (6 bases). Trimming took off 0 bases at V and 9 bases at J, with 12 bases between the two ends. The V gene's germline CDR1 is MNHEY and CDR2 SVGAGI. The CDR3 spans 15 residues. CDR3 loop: CASSYSGGRSSPLHF. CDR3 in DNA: TGTGCCAGCAGTTACTCGGGGGGGCGAAGTTCACCCCTCCACTTT.